These 10 T cell receptor beta chains originate from one sample sequenced in a study of tumor-infiltrating lymphocytes in localized non-small cell lung cancer. Clones were read by immunoSEQ multiplex PCR, and TCRdb kept only the in-frame ones, dropping some. Of 10,000 to 15,000 clones listed, about 66% were seen once; the top ten hold 7%. The sample comprised lung tumor tissue. The source is a human donor with non-small cell lung cancer.

A note on this clone: The junction departs from germline at one end; a sequencing error may be responsible. The chain has TRBV4-1 and TRBJ2-7, with 9 nucleotides matching TRBD1. Germline CDR1 is MGHRA and CDR2 is YSYEKL. The CDR3 spans 15 residues. The CDR3 nucleotides are TGCGCCAGCAGTCAAGCGGACAGGGGCTCCTACGAGCAGTACTTC. Translation: CASSQADRGSYEQYF.

The chain uses TRBV4-1 and TRBJ1-1; D is unresolved. Trimming cost V 2 bases and J 1 base, with 5 bases left between them. The CDR3 has 13 residues. Germline CDR1 reads MGHRA; CDR2 reads YSYEKL. The CDR3 DNA is TGCGCCAGCAGCCAACGACAGAACACTGAAGCTTTCTTT. It specifies CASSQRQNTEAFF.

As to this clone: At one end the junction does not follow the germline gene, possibly because of a read error. The CDR3 bases are TGTGCCGGCAGCTTTTCTAGCCGCACCTACGAGCAGTACTTC. The encoded protein is CAGSFSSRTYEQYF. This sequence joins TRBV5-4 and TRBJ2-7, with D possibly matching TRBD2 (5 bases). Germline CDR1 SGHNT, CDR2 YYREEE (reference sequence). This CDR3 is built from 14 residues.

V is TRBV18 and J is TRBJ2-7, with D uncertain. The V and J ends lost 1 base and 0 bases respectively, with 13 bases between them. From germline, CDR1 is KGHSH and CDR2 LQKENI. This CDR3 is built from 16 residues. CDR3 protein: CASSPLIGRFSYEQYF. CDR3 DNA sequence: TGTGCCAGCTCACCACTAATCGGACGATTCTCCTACGAGCAGTACTTC.

In its sample, this clone was seen a few times. This chain joins TRBV30 and TRBJ2-7; D unresolved. The V end was cut by 2 bases, the J end by 2 bases, with 4 bases between. Germline V gives CDR1 GTSNPN, CDR2 SVGIG (reference sequence). There are 11 residues in the CDR3. CDR3 residues: CAWSNAYEQYF. The CDR3 bases are TGTGCCTGGAGTAACGCCTACGAGCAGTACTTC.

This clone is judged medium-sized. For the CDR3, the DNA is TGTGCCAGCACTGCGAGCCGGGGGTCCTACAATGAGCAGTTCTTC. It translates to CASTASRGSYNEQFF. The chain carries TRBV2 and TRBJ2-1, with D perhaps matching TRBD2 (6 bases). Germline V gives CDR1 SNHLY, CDR2 FYNNEI. This CDR3 has 15 residues. V gave up 7 bases and J gave up 1 base, with 14 bases separating them.

This clone rates as medium-sized. This sequence joins TRBV28 and TRBJ2-2; 7 bases agree with TRBD1. The CDR3 loop spans 16 amino acids. V was pared by 4 bases and J by 4 bases, with 9 bases of the junction left unmatched. Germline assignment: CDR1 MDHEN and CDR2 SYDVKM. CDR3 DNA sequence: TGTGCCAGCAGTTCACAGGACAGGAGCCCCACCGGGGAGCTGTTTTTT. It encodes CASSSQDRSPTGELFF.

The rearrangement joins TRBV2 to TRBJ1-2; D ambiguous. V dropped 8 bases and J dropped 8 bases, with 3 bases sitting between them. The V gene's germline CDR1 is SNHLY and CDR2 FYNNEI. The CDR3 runs to 8 residues. As DNA, the CDR3 is TGTGCCAGCGGAGGCTACACCTTC. This gives the protein CASGGYTF.

The rearrangement joins TRBV6-5 to TRBJ1-2; the D gene is possibly TRBD1 (5 bases). This CDR3 is built from 15 residues. Looked up from germline, CDR1 is MNHEY and CDR2 is SVGAGI. Trimming removed 0 bases from V and 1 base from J, with 9 bases in between. CDR3 coding DNA: TGTGCCAGCAGTTACTCGAGGGGCCTTAACTATGGCTACACCTTC. This sequence encodes CASSYSRGLNYGYTF.

The chain joins TRBV7-9 to TRBJ1-1; the D gene is possibly TRBD1 (6 bases). The CDR3 covers 13 residues. Trimming pared 5 bases from V and 4 bases from J, leaving 11 bases between. Germline CDR1 is SEHNR and CDR2 is FQNEAQ (reference sequence). The CDR3 region has the DNA TGTGCCAGCAGCCAAGGGGGGGGCACTGAAGCTTTCTTT. This encodes CASSQGGGTEAFF.